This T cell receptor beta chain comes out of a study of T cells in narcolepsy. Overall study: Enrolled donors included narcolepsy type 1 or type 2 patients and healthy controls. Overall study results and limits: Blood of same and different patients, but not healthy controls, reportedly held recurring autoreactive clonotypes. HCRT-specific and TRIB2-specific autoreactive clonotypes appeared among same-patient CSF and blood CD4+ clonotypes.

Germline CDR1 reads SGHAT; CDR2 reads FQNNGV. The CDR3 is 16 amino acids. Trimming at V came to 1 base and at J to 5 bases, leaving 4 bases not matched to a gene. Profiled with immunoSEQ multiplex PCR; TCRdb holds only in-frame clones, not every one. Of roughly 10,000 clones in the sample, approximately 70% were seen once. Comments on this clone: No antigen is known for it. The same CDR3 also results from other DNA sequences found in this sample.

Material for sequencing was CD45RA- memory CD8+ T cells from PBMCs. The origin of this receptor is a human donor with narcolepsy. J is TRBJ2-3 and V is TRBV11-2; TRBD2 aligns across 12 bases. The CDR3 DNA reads TGTGCCAGCAGCTTAGGACTAGCGGGAGTTCGAGATACGCAGTATTTT. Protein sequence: CASSLGLAGVRDTQYF.